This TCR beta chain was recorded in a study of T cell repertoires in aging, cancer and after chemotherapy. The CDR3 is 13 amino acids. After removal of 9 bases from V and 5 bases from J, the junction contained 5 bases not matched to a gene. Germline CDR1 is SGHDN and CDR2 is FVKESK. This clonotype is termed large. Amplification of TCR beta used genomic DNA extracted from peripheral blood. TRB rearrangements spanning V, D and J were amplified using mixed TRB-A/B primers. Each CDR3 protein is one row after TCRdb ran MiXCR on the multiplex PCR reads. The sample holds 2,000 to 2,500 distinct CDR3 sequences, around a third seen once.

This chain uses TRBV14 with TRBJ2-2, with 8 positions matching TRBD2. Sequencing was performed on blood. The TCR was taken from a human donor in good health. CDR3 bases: TGTGCCAGTCGGGGGGGGCATACCGGGGAGCTGTTTTTT. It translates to CASRGGHTGELFF.